One and the same sample provided the 28 T cell receptor beta chains below, sequenced in a study of blood T cell repertoires in COVID-19. Repertoires were generated with immunoSEQ multiplex PCR, while TCRdb's copy carries only in-frame clones and drops some. The sample lists 200,000 to 250,000 clones; about 86% were seen once. The source material was peripheral blood. The receptors shown here come from a woman aged 60 to 75 with acute or convalescent COVID-19.

This clone has a handful of counts. The V gene is TRBV7-2, the J gene TRBJ1-2, with D hard to call. V gave up 2 bases and J gave up 7 bases, with 20 bases separating them. Germline V CDR1 and CDR2: SGHTA, FQGNSA. This CDR3 has 16 residues. CDR3 nucleotides: TGTGCCAGCAGCTTAAGATCCCGCGCCTTACGGGGTGGCTACACCTTC. Translating gives CASSLRSRALRGGYTF.

The chain recombines TRBV7-2 with TRBJ2-7; the D gene is possibly TRBD2 (6 bases). The V gene lost 4 bases and the J gene lost 0 bases, with 16 bases spanning the gap. Germline V lookup: CDR1 SGHTA, CDR2 FQGNSA. The CDR3 length is 16 residues. The CDR3, as DNA: TGTGCCAGCAGCTCCATAGGGCGGGGCAGCTCCTACGAGCAGTACTTC. Translated: CASSSIGRGSSYEQYF.

The V call is TRBV29-1, the J call TRBJ2-1; 8 bases map to TRBD1. The length of the CDR3 is 14 residues. Germline CDR1 is SQVTM and CDR2 is ANQGSEA. V was clipped by 5 bases and J by 4 bases; unmatched bases: 7. DNA for the CDR3: TGCAGCGTTTTTACAGGGGGAAGGTACAATGAGCAGTTCTTC. It is translated as CSVFTGGRYNEQFF.

This clone showed up just once. This rearrangement joins TRBV3-1 (or the pseudogene TRBV3-2) to TRBJ2-7, with TRBD1 matching 9 bases. V gave up 4 bases and J gave up 1 base; unmatched junction bases: 2. The germline gives CDR1 LGHDT, CDR2 YNNKEL (reference sequence). The CDR3 is 14 residues long. CDR3 coding DNA: TGTGCCAGCAGCCTAGGGACAGGGTCCTACGAGCAGTACTTC. Translated, it gives CASSLGTGSYEQYF.

Only a few counts were recorded for this clone. The genes are TRBV4-1 and TRBJ1-1; TRBD1 aligns across 8 bases. The germline V gene has CDR1 MGHRA and CDR2 YSYEKL. CDR3 length: 15 amino acids. The junction had 7 bases not matched to a gene; V was cut back by 4 bases and J by 3 bases. The CDR3 spells CASSLAQGADTEAFF. CDR3 in DNA: TGCGCCAGCAGCCTCGCCCAGGGGGCGGACACTGAAGCTTTCTTT.

The chain links TRBV3-1 (or the pseudogene TRBV3-2) to TRBJ2-7; 10 nucleotides agree with TRBD1. CDR3 size: 21 residues. CDR1 and CDR2 from the germline V gene are LGHDT and YNNKEL (reference sequence). J lost 0 bases, V lost 1 base, and 18 bases had no gene match. The CDR3 loop is CASSQAKRWTGGLLSSYEQYF. In DNA form, the CDR3 reads TGTGCCAGCAGCCAAGCCAAGAGGTGGACAGGGGGTCTCTTAAGCTCCTACGAGCAGTACTTC.

The rearrangement uses TRBV19 and TRBJ1-4; 12 bases are a match to TRBD1. V trimming: 8 bases; J trimming: 6 bases; junction bases outside the gene matches: 1. This CDR3 has 13 residues. Germline CDR1 LNHDA, CDR2 SQIVND (reference sequence). CDR3 in amino acids: CASGDRGHEKLFF. The DNA of the CDR3 is TGTGCCAGTGGGGACAGGGGGCATGAAAAACTGTTTTTT.

This clone was picked up a small number of times. The chain carries TRBV2 and TRBJ1-2; 8 bases are a match to TRBD1. The CDR3 runs 15 residues. Trimming removed 7 bases from V and 4 bases from J; junction bases left unmatched: 11. Germline-derived CDR1 and CDR2 are SNHLY and FYNNEI. The DNA of the CDR3 is TGTGCCAGCAACACAAACCAGGGGGCGGTCTATGGCTACACCTTC. The encoded protein is CASNTNQGAVYGYTF.

V gene TRBV5-1 combines with J gene TRBJ2-1, with TRBD2 matching over 10 bases. Germline values: CDR1 SGHRS, CDR2 YFSETQ. The CDR3 extends over 14 amino acids. V was clipped by 2 bases and J by 9 bases; unmatched bases: 5. The CDR3 protein is CASSLSGGAGEQFF. The CDR3 DNA reads TGCGCCAGCAGCTTAAGCGGGGGGGCCGGTGAGCAGTTCTTC.

V usage is TRBV19 and J usage is TRBJ1-2; tentative D call: TRBD1 (6 bases). This CDR3 has 14 amino acids. The V end was cut by 5 bases, the J end by 4 bases, with 14 bases between. Germline assignment: CDR1 LNHDA and CDR2 SQIVND (reference sequence). CDR3 loop: CASSRQVSGYGYTF. The DNA for the CDR3 is TGTGCCAGTAGTCGACAGGTGTCGGGCTATGGCTACACCTTC.

The genes are TRBV7-9 and TRBJ2-4, with TRBD1 matching over 7 bases. V shed 5 bases and J 1 base; nucleotides not matched to a gene: 8. The CDR3 runs to 16 residues. Germline values: CDR1 SEHNR, CDR2 FQNEAQ (reference sequence). The CDR3 reads CASSGGQIGAKNIQYF. The CDR3 nucleotides read TGTGCCAGCAGCGGGGGACAGATTGGGGCCAAAAACATTCAGTACTTC.

The CDR3, as DNA: TGCGCCAGCAGCCAAGCTACAGGGTTCTCCTCTTACAATGAGCAGTTCTTC. It translates to CASSQATGFSSYNEQFF. This chain joins TRBV4-1 and TRBJ2-1, with D possibly being TRBD1 (6 bases). From germline, CDR1 is MGHRA and CDR2 YSYEKL. Trimming removed 1 base at V and 4 bases at J, with 17 bases between. The CDR3 contains 17 residues.

V and J are TRBV14 and TRBJ2-2, with D possibly TRBD2 on 7 matching bases. V lost 5 bases, J lost 4 bases, and 14 bases lay in between. Germline V gene lookup returns CDR1 SGHDN and CDR2 FVKESK. The CDR3 length is 15 residues. CDR3 in DNA: TGTGCCAGCAGCAAGGGGGGGCCGGGCACCGGGGAGCTGTTTTTT. Its translation is CASSKGGPGTGELFF.

The chain is built from TRBV2 and TRBJ1-6; D unclear. From germline, CDR1 is SNHLY and CDR2 FYNNEI. Trimming shortened V by 7 bases and J by 0 bases, and 10 bases separated the two germline ends. This CDR3 spans 15 amino acids. Here the CDR3 DNA reads TGTGCCAGCAACGTTGGAGGCTCCTATAATTCACCCCTCCACTTT. Protein: CASNVGGSYNSPLHF.

This clone was detected a few times. The V gene is TRBV5-1, the J gene TRBJ2-5; TRBD2 matches at 10 bases. With 0 bases clipped from V and 5 bases from J, the junction kept 4 bases outside the gene matches. CDR3 size: 15 residues. Germline CDR1 and CDR2: SGHRS and YFSETQ. The CDR3 nucleotides are TGCGCCAGCAGCTTGGGGGGGACTAGCGCGGAGACCCAGTACTTC. Its translation is CASSLGGTSAETQYF.

CDR3: CASSYFFQGGNQPQHF. The CDR3 coding sequence is TGTGCCAGCAGTTACTTTTTCCAGGGGGGCAATCAGCCCCAGCATTTT. The V call is TRBV6-2 or TRBV6-3, the J call TRBJ1-5; 7 nucleotides align to TRBD1. Unmatched junction bases numbered 5, after V lost 1 base and J lost 2 bases. The CDR3 spans 16 residues. Germline V lookup: CDR1 MNHEY, CDR2 SVGEGT.

J is TRBJ2-7 and V is TRBV7-2, with TRBD2 matching over 12 bases. The V segment lost 2 bases and the J segment 2 bases; nucleotides outside the gene matches: 10. This CDR3 is built from 18 residues. Germline values: CDR1 SGHTA, CDR2 FQGNSA. The DNA for the CDR3 is TGTGCCAGCAGCTTAAAACTGCGACTAGCGGGGGCAGCCTACGAGCAGTACTTC. As protein: CASSLKLRLAGAAYEQYF.

The V call is TRBV29-1, the J call TRBJ1-1; a possible D gene is TRBD1 (6 bases). Trimming removed 2 bases from V and 5 bases from J, with 12 bases in between. The CDR3 consists of 13 residues. Germline loops: CDR1 SQVTM, CDR2 ANQGSEA. The CDR3 here is CSVETGGATEAFF. The DNA of the CDR3 is TGCAGCGTTGAAACGGGGGGCGCGACTGAAGCTTTCTTT.

CDR3 amino acids: CASSDPDQETQYF. As DNA, the CDR3 is TGTGCCAGCAGTGACCCCGACCAAGAGACCCAGTACTTC. This chain links TRBV6-4 with TRBJ2-5; D unclear. Germline V lookup: CDR1 MRHNA, CDR2 SNTAGT. The CDR3 has 13 residues. Trimming shortened V by 2 bases and J by 0 bases, and 4 bases separated the two germline ends.

The V gene is TRBV6-4, the J gene TRBJ1-2; TRBD1 matches at 10 bases. Trimming took 4 bases from V and 7 from J; bases not matched to a gene: 6. The CDR3 has 14 amino acids. CDR1 and CDR2 from the germline V gene are MRHNA and SNTAGT. The CDR3 sequence is CASSAGDRGSGYTF. CDR3 nucleotide sequence: TGTGCCAGCAGTGCAGGGGACAGGGGTTCTGGCTACACCTTC.

The V call is TRBV5-5, the J call TRBJ2-1; D is ambiguous. V lost 2 bases, J lost 8 bases, and 8 bases lay in between. Germline CDR1 is SGHKS and CDR2 is YYEKEE (reference sequence). The CDR3 covers 12 residues. CDR3 amino acids: CASSFLADEQFF. CDR3 DNA sequence: TGTGCCAGCAGCTTTCTCGCGGATGAGCAGTTCTTC.

The chain couples TRBV6-1 to TRBJ2-7, with 8 bases identical to TRBD1. The CDR3 length is 17 residues. Per germline, CDR1 MNHNS and CDR2 SASEGT. J lost 4 bases, V lost 4 bases, and 15 bases had no gene match. CDR3 sequence: CASSGTRTGRGVYEQYF. CDR3 DNA: TGTGCCAGCAGTGGAACTAGGACAGGGAGAGGAGTTTACGAGCAGTACTTC.

This chain connects TRBV5-4 to TRBJ2-1; a weak D match, TRBD1 (6 bases). The CDR3 runs 14 residues. Germline assignment: CDR1 SGHNT and CDR2 YYREEE (reference sequence). Trimming removed 4 bases at V and 10 bases at J, with 18 bases between. The CDR3 region is CASSTANRVREQFF. CDR3 bases: TGTGCCAGCAGCACTGCCAACAGGGTCCGGGAGCAGTTCTTC.

This clone has just a few counts. The chain recombines TRBV7-8 with TRBJ1-3, with D uncertain. Germline-derived CDR1 and CDR2 are SGHVS and FQNEAQ. The V and J ends lost 5 bases and 0 bases respectively, with 17 bases between them. The CDR3 length is 17 residues. The CDR3: CASSPQVSLHSGNTIYF. The CDR3, as DNA: TGTGCCAGCAGCCCCCAGGTCAGCCTGCACTCTGGAAACACCATATATTTT. The variable domain in full, completed from reference TRBV7-8 and TRBJ1-3, reads GAGVSQSPRYKVAKRGQDVALRCDPISGHVSLFWYQQALGQGPEFLTYFQNEAQLDKSGLPSDRFFAERPEGSVSTLKIQRTQQEDSAVYLCASSPQVSLHSGNTIYFGEGSWLTVV.

There are a few counts of this clone. The J gene is TRBJ1-2, the V gene TRBV5-1, with D unclear. The CDR3 contains 14 residues. V shed 1 base and J shed 1 base, with 8 bases lying between them. Per germline, CDR1 SGHRS and CDR2 YFSETQ. The CDR3 spells CASSLYKNNYGYTF. The DNA for the CDR3 is TGCGCCAGCAGCTTGTACAAGAATAACTATGGCTACACCTTC.

J is TRBJ1-3 and V is TRBV19; TRBD1 matches at 10 bases. The junction had 14 bases not matched to a gene; V was cut back by 6 bases and J by 0 bases. Germline lookup yields CDR1 LNHDA and CDR2 SQIVND (reference sequence). The length of the CDR3 is 19 residues. This CDR3 is CASRNSGQGLIYSGNTIYF. The CDR3 DNA sequence: TGTGCCAGTAGAAACTCGGGACAGGGGCTGATCTACTCTGGAAACACCATATATTTT.

The J gene is TRBJ2-4, the V gene TRBV9; 14 bases match TRBD2. CDR1 SGDLS and CDR2 YYNGEE come from the germline V gene. The CDR3 is 15 amino acids. Germline trimming cut 2 bases from V and 7 bases from J; bases unmatched to any gene: 2. The CDR3 bases are TGTGCCAGCAGCGTGGGGACTAGCGGGGGCAACATTCAGTACTTC. Residues: CASSVGTSGGNIQYF.

The CDR3 sequence is CASAGRTSGRTEAFF. In DNA, the CDR3 is TGTGCCAGCGCCGGTCGGACTTCCGGCAGGACTGAAGCTTTCTTT. The rearrangement links TRBV5-6 to TRBJ1-1; D gene uncertain. CDR3 length: 15 amino acids. Germline CDR1 reads SGHDT; CDR2 reads YYEEEE. Trimming stripped 7 bases from V and 5 bases from J, with 21 bases between.